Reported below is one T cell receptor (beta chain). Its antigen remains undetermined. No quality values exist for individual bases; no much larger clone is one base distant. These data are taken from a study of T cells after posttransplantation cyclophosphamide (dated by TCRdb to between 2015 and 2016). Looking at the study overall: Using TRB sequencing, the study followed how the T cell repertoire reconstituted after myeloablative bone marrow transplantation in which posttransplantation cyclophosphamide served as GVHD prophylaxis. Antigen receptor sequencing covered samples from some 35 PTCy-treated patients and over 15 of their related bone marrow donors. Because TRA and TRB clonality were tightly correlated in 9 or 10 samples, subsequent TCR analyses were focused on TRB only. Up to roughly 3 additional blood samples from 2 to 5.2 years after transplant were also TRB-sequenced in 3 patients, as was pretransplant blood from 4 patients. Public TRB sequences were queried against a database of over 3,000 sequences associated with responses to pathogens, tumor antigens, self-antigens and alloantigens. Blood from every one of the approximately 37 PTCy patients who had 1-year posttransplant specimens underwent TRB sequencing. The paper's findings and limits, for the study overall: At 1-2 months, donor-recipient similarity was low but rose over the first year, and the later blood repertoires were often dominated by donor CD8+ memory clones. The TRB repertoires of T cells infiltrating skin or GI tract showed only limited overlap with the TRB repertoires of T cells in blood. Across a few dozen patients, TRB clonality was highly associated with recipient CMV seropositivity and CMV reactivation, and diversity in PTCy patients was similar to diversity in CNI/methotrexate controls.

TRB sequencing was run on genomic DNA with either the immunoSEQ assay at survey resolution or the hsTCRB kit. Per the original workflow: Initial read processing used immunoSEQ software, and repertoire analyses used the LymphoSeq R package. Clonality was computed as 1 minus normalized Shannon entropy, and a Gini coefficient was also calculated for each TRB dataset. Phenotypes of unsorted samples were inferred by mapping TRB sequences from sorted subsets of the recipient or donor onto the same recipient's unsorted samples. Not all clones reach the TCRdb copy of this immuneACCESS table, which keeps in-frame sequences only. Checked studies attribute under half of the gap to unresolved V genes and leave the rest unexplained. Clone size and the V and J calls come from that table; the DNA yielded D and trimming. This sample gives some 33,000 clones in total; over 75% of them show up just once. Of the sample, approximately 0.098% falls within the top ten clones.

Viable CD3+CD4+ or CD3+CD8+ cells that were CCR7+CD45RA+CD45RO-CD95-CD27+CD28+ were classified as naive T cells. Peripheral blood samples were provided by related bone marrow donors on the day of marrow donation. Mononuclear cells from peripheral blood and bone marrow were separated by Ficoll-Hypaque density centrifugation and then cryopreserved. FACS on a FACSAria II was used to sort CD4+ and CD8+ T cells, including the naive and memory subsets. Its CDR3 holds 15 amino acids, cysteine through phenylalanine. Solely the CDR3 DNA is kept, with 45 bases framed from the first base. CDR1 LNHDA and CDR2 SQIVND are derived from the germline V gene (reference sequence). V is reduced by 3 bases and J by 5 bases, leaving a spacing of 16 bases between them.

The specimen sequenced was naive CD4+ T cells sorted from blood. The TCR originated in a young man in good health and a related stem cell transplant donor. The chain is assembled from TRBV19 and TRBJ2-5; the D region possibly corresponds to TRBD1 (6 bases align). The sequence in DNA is TGTGCCAGTAGTATCGCCAGGGGTATCATGGAGACCCAGTACTTC. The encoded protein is CASSIARGIMETQYF.